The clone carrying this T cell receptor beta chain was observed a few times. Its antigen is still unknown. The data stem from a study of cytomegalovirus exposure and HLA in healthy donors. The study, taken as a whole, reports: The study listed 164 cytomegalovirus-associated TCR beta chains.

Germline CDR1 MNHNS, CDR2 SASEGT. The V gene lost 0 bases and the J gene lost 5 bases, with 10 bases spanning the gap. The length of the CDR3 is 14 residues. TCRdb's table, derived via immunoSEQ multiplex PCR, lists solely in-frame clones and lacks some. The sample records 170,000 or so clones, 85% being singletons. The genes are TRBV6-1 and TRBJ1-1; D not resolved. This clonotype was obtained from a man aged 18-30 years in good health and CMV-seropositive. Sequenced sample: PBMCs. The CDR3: CASSEARVWTEAFF. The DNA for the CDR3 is TGTGCCAGCAGTGAAGCGAGGGTATGGACTGAAGCTTTCTTT.